This TCR beta chain stems from a study of PD-1 blockade in classical Hodgkin lymphoma. Points on this clone: The antigen remains undetermined.

Every patient was affected by relapse after autologous stem cell transplantation, while exposure to brentuximab vedotin was not uniform. There are 17 residues in the CDR3. V shed 2 bases and J shed 0 bases, with 13 bases lying between them. From germline, CDR1 is KGHSH and CDR2 LQKENI. Method: immunoSEQ multiplex PCR; TCRdb's copy keeps in-frame clones and lacks some. The data contain about 94,000 clones, roughly 89% of them singletons. Study-level findings and limits: Healthy donors reportedly exceeded newly diagnosed patients in baseline TCR diversity.

The sample was peripheral blood mononuclear cells (PBMCs), taken before the second cycle of nivolumab. The rearrangement links TRBV18 to TRBJ1-4; D not resolved. This receptor was identified in a human donor with classical Hodgkin lymphoma. The chain's CDR3 is CASSPGVRSATNEKLFF. The CDR3 region has the DNA TGTGCCAGCTCACCAGGGGTCAGAAGTGCAACTAATGAAAAACTGTTTTTT.